The clone carrying this T cell receptor (beta chain) is a singleton in its sample. CDR1 is SGHVS and CDR2 is FQNEAQ in the germline V gene. The CDR3 extends over 17 amino acids. Germline trimming cut 5 bases from V and 3 bases from J; bases unmatched to any gene: 12. This sample is part of a study of blood T cell repertoires in COVID-19. Study summary: In each case, the material was cDNA or gDNA derived from T cells, B-cell-depleted T cells, or PBMCs.

In the original workflow: For nucleated cells, counts were estimated from reference gene primer amplification. Only in-frame clones appear in the TCRdb table, and some are missing; sequencing was by immunoSEQ multiplex PCR. V, J and clone size derive from that table, while D and trimming were established from the DNA sequence. The table records about 150,000 clones, 80% to 90% of them present only once. Sequenced input: peripheral blood. This TCR was sampled from a man in his sixties with active or convalescent COVID-19. The rearrangement uses TRBV7-8 and TRBJ2-7, with 11 positions matching TRBD2. The CDR3 here is CASSPLATSGVIYEQYF. The CDR3 nucleotides are TGTGCCAGCAGCCCACTAGCGACTAGCGGGGTAATCTACGAGCAGTACTTC.